The clone carrying this T cell receptor (beta chain) was detected only a few times. Its cognate antigen is unknown. This specimen belongs to a study of OX40 agonist ivuxolimab in advanced cancers. Whole-study context: An agonistic human IgG2 monoclonal antibody against OX40 (CD134) was given. Earlier anti-PD-1, anti-PD-L1 or anti-CTLA-4 therapy was permitted; under 50% had received some.

Libraries were prepared by immunoSEQ multiplex PCR; TCRdb keeps only in-frame clonotypes and omits some of them. In the table there are roughly 70,000 clones, 70% to 90% of which are singletons. Findings and limits, study-wide: Clonal expansion among partial responders at 0.1-3.0 mg/kg ranked near the lowest.

CDR1 and CDR2 from the germline V gene are MNHNS and SASEGT. The CDR3 covers 15 residues. Trimming left V 0 bases short and J 5 bases short, with 13 bases between. The chain recombines TRBV6-1 with TRBJ2-5, with a possible D match to TRBD1 (6 bases). The source was CD4+ or CD8+ T cells sorted from blood, collected in a trial of the OX40 agonist ivuxolimab. The clonotype originates from an adult with an advanced solid tumor such as melanoma, head and neck, liver or kidney cancer. CDR3 coding DNA: TGTGCCAGCAGTGAAGCTGGGCAGGGGTACGAGACCCAGTACTTC. Translating it yields CASSEAGQGYETQYF.